This TCR beta chain was sequenced in a study of tissue T cells after allogeneic stem cell transplantation. General observations from the study: The patient cohort was small and clinically heterogeneous, with limited sampling depth. Tissue-detected TCR repertoire was only partly captured by blood and spleen T cells. The study did not identify alloreactive or antigen-specific tissue TCRs, and some clones might be persisting host cells. TCR repertoires tracked anatomic similarity, regardless of disease or transplant status.

This CDR3 spans 14 amino acids. CDR1 SGHSN and CDR2 HYEKVE come from the germline V gene. V trimming: 4 bases; J trimming: 3 bases; junction bases outside the gene matches: 3. TCRdb's copy holds only in-frame clones and misses some; the assay was immunoSEQ multiplex PCR. The sample comprises nearly 50,000 clones, around 69% of which are singletons, and roughly 0.7% rests with the top ten. About this clone itself: Antigen: not known. Gene names denote mouse genes. The read falls 1 residue short of the CDR3 end, and the missing part is taken from the germline J gene.

This chain connects TRBV12-1 to TRBJ2-1, with 9 bases lining up with TRBD1. The origin of this receptor is a pool of C57BL/6 mice in good health. The sequenced material came from sorted cells pooled from one or two spleens. CDR3 protein: CASSPTGGYAEQFF. Incomplete CDR3 DNA: TGTGCCAGCTCCCCGACAGGGGGCTATGCTGAGCAGTTC. Looking up the rest from reference TRBV12-1 and TRBJ2-1 gives the full variable domain: DSGVVQSPRHIIKEKGGRSVLTCIPISGHSNVVWYQQTLGKELKFLIQHYEKVERDKGFLPSRFSVQQFDDYHSEMNMSALELEDSAMYFCASSPTGGYAEQFFGPGTRLTVL.